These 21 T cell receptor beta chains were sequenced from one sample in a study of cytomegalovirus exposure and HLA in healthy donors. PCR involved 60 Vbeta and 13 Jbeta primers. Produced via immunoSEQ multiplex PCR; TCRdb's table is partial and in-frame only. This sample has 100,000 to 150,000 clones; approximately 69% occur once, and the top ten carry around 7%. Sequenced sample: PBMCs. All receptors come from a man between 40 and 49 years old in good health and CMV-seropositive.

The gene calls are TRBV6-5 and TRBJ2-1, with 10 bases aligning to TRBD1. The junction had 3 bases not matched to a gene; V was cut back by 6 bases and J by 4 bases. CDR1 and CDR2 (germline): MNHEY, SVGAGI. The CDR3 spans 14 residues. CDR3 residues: CASSWDRGYNEQFF. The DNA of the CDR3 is TGTGCCAGCAGCTGGGACAGGGGTTACAATGAGCAGTTCTTC.

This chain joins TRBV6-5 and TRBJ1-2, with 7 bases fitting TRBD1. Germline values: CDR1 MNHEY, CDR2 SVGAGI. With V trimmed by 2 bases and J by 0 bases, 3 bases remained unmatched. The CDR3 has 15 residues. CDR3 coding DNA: TGTGCCAGCAGTTACACGACAGGGCCTAACTATGGCTACACCTTC. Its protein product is CASSYTTGPNYGYTF.

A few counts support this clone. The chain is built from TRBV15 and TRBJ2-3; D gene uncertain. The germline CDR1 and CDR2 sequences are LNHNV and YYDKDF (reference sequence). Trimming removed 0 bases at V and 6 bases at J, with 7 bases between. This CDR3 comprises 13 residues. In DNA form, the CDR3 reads TGTGCCACCAGCAGAGATCCGGGTGATACGCAGTATTTT. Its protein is CATSRDPGDTQYF.

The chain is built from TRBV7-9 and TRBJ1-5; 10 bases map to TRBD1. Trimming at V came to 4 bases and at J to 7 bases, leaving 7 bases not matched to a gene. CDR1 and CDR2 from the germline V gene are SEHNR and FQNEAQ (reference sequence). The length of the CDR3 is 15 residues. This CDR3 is CASSSTGGARQPQHF. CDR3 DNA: TGTGCCAGCAGCTCGACAGGGGGCGCGCGACAGCCCCAGCATTTT.

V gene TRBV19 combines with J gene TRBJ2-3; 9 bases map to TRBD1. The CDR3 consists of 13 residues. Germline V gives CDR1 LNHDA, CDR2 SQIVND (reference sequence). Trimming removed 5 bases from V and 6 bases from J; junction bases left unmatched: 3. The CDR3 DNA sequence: TGTGCCAGTAGTCAACAGGGGGCGGATACGCAGTATTTT. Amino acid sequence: CASSQQGADTQYF.

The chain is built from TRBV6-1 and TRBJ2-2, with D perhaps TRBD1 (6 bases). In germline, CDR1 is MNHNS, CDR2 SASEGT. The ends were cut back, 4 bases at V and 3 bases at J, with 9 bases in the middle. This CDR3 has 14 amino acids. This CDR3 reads CASSAGQYTGELFF. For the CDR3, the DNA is TGTGCCAGCAGTGCGGGACAATACACCGGGGAGCTGTTTTTT.

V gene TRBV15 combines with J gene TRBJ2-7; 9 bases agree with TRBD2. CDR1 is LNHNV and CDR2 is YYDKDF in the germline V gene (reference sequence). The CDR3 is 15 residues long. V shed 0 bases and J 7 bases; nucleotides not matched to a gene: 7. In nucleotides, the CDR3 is TGTGCCACCAGCAGAGATGGCGGGGGGGATGGGGAGCAGTACTTC. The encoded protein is CATSRDGGGDGEQYF.

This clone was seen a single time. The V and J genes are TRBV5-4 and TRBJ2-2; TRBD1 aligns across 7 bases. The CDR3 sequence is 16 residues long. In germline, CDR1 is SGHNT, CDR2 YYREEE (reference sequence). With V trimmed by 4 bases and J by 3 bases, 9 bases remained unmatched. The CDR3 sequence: CASSTPGRGYTGELFF. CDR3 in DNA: TGTGCCAGCAGCACCCCGGGCAGGGGGTACACCGGGGAGCTGTTTTTT. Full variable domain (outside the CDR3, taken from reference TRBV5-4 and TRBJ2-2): ETGVTQSPTHLIKTRGQQVTLRCSSQSGHNTVSWYQQALGQGPQFIFQYYREEENGRGNFPPRFSGLQFPNYSSELNVNALELDDSALYLCASSTPGRGYTGELFFGEGSRLTVL.

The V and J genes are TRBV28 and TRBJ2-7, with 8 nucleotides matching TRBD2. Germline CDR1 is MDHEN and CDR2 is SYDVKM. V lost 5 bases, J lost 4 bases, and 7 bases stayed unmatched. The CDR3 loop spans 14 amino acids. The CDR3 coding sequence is TGTGCCAGCAGTCAACCGGGACTAGTGTACGAGCAGTACTTC. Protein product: CASSQPGLVYEQYF.

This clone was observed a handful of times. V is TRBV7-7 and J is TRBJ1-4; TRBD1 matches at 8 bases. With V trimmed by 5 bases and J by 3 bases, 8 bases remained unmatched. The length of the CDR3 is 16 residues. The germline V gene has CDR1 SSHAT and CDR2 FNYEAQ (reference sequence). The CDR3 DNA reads TGTGCCAGCAGCCTGGGGACAGGCGGTCCTAATGAAAAACTGTTTTTT. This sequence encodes CASSLGTGGPNEKLFF.

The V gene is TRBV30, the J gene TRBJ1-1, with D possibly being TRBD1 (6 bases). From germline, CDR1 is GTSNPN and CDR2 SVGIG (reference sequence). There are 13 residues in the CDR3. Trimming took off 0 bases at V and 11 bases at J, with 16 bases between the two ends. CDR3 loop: CAWSVRPGERAFF. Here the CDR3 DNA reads TGTGCCTGGAGTGTAAGGCCAGGGGAACGGGCTTTCTTT. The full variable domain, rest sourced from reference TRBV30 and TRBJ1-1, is SQTIHQWPATLVQPVGSPLSLECTVEGTSNPNLYWYRQAAGRGLQLLFYSVGIGQISSEVPQNLSASRPQDRQFILSSKKLLLSDSGFYLCAWSVRPGERAFFGQGTRLTVV.

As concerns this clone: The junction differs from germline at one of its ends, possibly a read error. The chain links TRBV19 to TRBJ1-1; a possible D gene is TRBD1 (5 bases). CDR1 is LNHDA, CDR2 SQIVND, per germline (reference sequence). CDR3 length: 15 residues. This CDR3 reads CASSIDETGTRKRRF. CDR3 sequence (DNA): TGTGCCAGTAGTATAGATGAGACGGGGACTAGAAAAAGGCGCTTT. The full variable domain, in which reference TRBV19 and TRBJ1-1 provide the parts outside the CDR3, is DGGITQSPKYLFRKEGQNVTLSCEQNLNHDAMYWYRQDPGQGLRLIYYSQIVNDFQKGDIAEGYSVSREKKESFPLTVTSAQKNPTAFYLCASSIDETGTRKRRFGQGTRLTVV.

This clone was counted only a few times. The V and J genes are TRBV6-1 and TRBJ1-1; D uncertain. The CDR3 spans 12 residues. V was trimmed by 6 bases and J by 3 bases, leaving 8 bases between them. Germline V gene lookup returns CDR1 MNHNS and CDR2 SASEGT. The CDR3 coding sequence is TGTGCCAGCAGGGAGACCGACACTGAAGCTTTCTTT. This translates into CASRETDTEAFF.

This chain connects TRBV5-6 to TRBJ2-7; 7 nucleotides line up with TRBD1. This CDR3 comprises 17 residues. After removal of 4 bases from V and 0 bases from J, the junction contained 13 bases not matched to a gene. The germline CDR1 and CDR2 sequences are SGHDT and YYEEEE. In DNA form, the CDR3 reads TGTGCCAGCAGCAAATATTGGACAGGCGTCAGCTCCTACGAGCAGTACTTC. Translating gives CASSKYWTGVSSYEQYF.

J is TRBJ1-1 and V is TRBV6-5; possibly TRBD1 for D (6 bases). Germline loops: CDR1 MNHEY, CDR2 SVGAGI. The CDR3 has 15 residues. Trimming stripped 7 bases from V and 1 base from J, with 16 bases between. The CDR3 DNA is TGTGCCAGCACAAACAGACAGGATCCGAACACTGAAGCTTTCTTT. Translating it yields CASTNRQDPNTEAFF.

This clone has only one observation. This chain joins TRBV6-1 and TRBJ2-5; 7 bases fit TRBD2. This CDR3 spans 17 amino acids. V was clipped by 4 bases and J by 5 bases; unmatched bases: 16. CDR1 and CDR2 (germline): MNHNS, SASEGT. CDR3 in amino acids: CASSAAVGGGEYETQYF. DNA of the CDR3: TGTGCCAGCAGTGCCGCCGTTGGCGGGGGAGAATACGAGACCCAGTACTTC.

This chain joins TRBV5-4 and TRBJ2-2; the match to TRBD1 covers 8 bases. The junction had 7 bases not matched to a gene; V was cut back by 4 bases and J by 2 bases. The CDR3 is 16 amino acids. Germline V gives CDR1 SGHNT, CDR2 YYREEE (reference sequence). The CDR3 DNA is TGTGCCAGCAGCGGTGGGGGACAGGTCAACACCGGGGAGCTGTTTTTT. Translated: CASSGGGQVNTGELFF.

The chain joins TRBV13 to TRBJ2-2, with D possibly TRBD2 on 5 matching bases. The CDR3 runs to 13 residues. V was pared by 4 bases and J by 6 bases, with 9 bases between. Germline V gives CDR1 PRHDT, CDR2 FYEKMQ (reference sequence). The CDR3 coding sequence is TGTGCCAGCAGCTGGGGAGAGTCCGGGGAGCTGTTTTTT. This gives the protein CASSWGESGELFF.

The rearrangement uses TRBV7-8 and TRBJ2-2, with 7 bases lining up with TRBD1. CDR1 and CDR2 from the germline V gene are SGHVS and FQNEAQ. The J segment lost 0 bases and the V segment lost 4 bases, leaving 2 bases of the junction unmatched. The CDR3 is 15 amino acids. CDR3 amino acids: CASSSTGANTGELFF. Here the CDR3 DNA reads TGTGCCAGCAGCTCCACAGGGGCGAACACCGGGGAGCTGTTTTTT.

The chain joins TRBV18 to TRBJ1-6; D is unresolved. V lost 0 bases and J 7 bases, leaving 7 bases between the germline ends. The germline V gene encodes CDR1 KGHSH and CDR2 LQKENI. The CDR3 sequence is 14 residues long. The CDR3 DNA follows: TGTGCCAGCTCACCACCGGCAAGAAATTCACCCCTCCACTTT. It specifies CASSPPARNSPLHF.

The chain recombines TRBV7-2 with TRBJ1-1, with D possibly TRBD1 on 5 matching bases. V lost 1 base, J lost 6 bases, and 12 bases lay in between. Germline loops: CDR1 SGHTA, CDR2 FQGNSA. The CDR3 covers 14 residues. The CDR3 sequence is CASSLGAPRAEAFF. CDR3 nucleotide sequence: TGTGCCAGCAGCTTAGGGGCGCCCAGGGCTGAAGCTTTCTTT.